The T cell receptor beta chain described here comes from a study of Graves' ophthalmopathy and Graves' hyperthyroidism. On the study more broadly: Peripheral blood samples were taken at initial diagnosis, before any treatment.

Study-level points and caveats: With over 85% sensitivity and around 81% specificity, a 13-signature model separated ophthalmopathy from stable hyperthyroidism. Most thyroid clonotypes expanded beyond 0.001 frequency were also found in blood.

The CDR3 is made up of 15 amino acids. CDR1 and CDR2 (germline): SGHVS, FQNEAQ. V was shortened by 7 bases and J by 1 base, with 16 bases between the two germline ends. Comment on this clonotype: Its antigen remains unidentified.

The study amplified TCR beta CDR3 regions using RNA transcripts. Second-round multiplex PCR came after a first-round RT-PCR that employed HTBI primers. Each CDR3 protein is one row after TCRdb ran MiXCR on the multiplex PCR reads. This table has approximately 640,000 distinct CDR3 sequences, more than 40% appearing once. This receptor was obtained from an adult man with Graves' ophthalmopathy. The chain combines TRBV7-8 with TRBJ2-5, with D possibly matching TRBD2 (6 bases). What was sequenced was peripheral blood. CDR3 protein: CASKDGRDFQETQYF. In DNA, the CDR3 is TGTGCCAGCAAGGACGGCCGGGACTTCCAAGAGACCCAGTACTTC.